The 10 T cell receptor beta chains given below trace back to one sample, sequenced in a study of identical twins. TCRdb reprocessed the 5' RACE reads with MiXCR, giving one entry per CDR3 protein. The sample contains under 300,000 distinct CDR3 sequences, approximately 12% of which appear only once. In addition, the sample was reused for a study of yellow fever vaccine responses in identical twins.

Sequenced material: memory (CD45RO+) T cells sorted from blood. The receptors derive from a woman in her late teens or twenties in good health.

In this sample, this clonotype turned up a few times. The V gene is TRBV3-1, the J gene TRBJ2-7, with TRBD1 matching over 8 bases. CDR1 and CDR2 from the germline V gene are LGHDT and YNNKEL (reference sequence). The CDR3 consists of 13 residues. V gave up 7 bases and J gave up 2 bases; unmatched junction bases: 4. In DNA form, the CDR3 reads TGTGCCAGCACAGGACAGGGCACCTACGAGCAGTACTTC. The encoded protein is CASTGQGTYEQYF.

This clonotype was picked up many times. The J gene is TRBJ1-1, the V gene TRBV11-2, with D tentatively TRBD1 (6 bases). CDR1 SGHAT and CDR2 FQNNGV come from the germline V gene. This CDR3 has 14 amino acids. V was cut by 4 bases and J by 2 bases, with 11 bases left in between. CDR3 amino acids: CASSWATGNTEAFF. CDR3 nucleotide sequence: TGTGCCAGCAGCTGGGCGACAGGAAACACTGAAGCTTTCTTT.

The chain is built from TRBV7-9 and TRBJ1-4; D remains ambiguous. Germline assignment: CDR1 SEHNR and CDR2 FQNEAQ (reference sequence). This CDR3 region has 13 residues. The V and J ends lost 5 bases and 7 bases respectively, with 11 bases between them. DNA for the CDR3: TGTGCCAGCAGCCCCCCGGGAGGTGAAAAACTGTTTTTT. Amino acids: CASSPPGGEKLFF.

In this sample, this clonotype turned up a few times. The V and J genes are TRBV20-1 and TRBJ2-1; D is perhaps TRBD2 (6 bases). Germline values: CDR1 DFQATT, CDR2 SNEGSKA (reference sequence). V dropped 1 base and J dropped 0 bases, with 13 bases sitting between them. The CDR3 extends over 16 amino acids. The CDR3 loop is CSARGLGSGSYNEQFF. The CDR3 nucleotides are TGCAGTGCTAGAGGGCTCGGTAGCGGCTCCTACAATGAGCAGTTCTTC.

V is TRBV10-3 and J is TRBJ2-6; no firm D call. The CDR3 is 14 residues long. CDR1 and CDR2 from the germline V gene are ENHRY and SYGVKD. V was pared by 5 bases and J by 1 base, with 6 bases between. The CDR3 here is CAISKESGANVLTF. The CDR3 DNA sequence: TGTGCCATCAGTAAGGAATCTGGGGCCAACGTCCTGACTTTC.

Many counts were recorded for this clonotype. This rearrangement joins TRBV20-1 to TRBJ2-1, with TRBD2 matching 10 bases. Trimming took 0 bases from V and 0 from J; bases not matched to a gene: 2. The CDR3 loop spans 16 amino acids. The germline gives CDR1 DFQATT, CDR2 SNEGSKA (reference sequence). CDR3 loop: CSARDPSGSSYNEQFF. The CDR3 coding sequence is TGCAGTGCTAGAGATCCTAGCGGGAGCTCCTACAATGAGCAGTTCTTC.

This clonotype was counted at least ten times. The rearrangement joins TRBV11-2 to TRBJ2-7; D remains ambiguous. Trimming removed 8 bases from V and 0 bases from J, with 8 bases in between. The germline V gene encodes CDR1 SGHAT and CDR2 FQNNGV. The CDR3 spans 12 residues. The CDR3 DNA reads TGTGCCAGCGGAACCCTCTCCTACGAGCAGTACTTC. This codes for CASGTLSYEQYF.

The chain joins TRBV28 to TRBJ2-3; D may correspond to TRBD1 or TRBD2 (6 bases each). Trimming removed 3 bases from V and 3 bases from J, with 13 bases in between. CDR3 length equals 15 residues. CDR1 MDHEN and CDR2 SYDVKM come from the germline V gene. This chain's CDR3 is CASSLEGGWTDTQYF. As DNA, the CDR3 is TGTGCCAGCAGTTTGGAGGGGGGATGGACAGATACGCAGTATTTT.

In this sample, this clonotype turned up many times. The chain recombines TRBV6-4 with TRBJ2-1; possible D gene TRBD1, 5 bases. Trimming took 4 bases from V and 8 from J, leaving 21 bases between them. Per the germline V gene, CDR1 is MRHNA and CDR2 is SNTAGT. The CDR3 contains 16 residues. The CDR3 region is CASSAAPGQGGDEQFF. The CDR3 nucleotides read TGTGCCAGCAGTGCCGCCCCAGGGCAGGGTGGTGATGAGCAGTTCTTC.

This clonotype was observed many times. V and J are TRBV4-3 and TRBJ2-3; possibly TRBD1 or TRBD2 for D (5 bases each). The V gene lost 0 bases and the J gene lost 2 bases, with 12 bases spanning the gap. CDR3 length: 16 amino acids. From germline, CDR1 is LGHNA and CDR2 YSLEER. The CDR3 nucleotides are TGCGCCAGCAGCCAAGATCTGCCAGGGACCACAGATACGCAGTATTTT. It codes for CASSQDLPGTTDTQYF.